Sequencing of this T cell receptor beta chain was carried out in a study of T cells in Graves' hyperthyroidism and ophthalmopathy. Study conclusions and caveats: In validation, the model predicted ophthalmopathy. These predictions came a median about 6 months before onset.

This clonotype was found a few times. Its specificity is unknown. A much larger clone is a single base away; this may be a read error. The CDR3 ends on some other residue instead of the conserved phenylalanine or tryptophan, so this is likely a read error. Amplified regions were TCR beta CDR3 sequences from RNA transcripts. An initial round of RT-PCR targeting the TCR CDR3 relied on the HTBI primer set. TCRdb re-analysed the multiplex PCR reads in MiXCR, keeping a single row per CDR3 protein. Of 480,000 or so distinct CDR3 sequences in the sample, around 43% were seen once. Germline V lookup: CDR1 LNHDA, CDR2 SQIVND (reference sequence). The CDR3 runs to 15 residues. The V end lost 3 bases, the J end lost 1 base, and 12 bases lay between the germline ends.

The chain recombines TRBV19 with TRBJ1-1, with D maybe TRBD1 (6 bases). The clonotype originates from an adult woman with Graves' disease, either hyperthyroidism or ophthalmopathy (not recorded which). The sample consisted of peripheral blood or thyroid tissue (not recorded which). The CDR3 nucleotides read TGTGCCAGTAGTATCCAAGGGGGAAAGAACACTGAAGCTTTCCTT. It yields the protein CASSIQGGKNTEAFL.